The present entry profiles one T cell receptor beta chain with its context. Its antigen is unidentified. This CDR3 region has 14 residues. V was pared by 9 bases and J by 4 bases, with 18 bases between. The germline V gene has CDR1 SNHLY and CDR2 FYNNEI. This specimen comes from a study of cytomegalovirus exposure and HLA in healthy donors. Study overall: Researchers previously reported finding 117 million unique TCR beta sequences from 170 million or so T cells. General study points: An analysis was carried out later, and it reportedly showed fewer N-insertions in an Asian-associated ancestry cluster than the approximately 700-donor mean. Sequencing depth across donors, presence/absence analyses assumed, was roughly uniform.

PCR primers comprised 60 Vbeta and 13 Jbeta primers. The assay was immunoSEQ multiplex PCR, and TCRdb's table has in-frame clones only and misses some. The table records some 150,000 clones, roughly three quarters of them present only once. Sequencing used PBMCs. The TCR comes from a human donor in good health. The chain is built from TRBV2 and TRBJ1-2; D is uncertain. The CDR3 nucleotides read TGTGCCAGTCATCCAGTGACGGGTGGCTATGGCTACACCTTC. Amino acids: CASHPVTGGYGYTF.